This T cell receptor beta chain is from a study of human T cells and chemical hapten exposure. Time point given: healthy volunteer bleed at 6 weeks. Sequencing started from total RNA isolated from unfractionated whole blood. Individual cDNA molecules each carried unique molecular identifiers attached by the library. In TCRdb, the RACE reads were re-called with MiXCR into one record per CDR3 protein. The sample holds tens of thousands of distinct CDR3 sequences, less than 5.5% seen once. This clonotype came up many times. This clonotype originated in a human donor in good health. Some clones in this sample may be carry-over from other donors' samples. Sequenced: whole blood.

The CDR3 here is CASSHGTANSGNTIYF. CDR3 coding DNA: TGTGCCAGCTCACACGGGACAGCCAACTCTGGAAACACCATATATTTT. The rearrangement joins TRBV18 to TRBJ1-3; the match to TRBD1 covers 7 bases. V dropped 4 bases and J dropped 0; count of bases not matched to a gene: 6. Germline lookup yields CDR1 KGHSH and CDR2 LQKENI. The CDR3 runs 16 residues.